This T cell receptor beta chain was observed in a study of T cell responses to AZD1222 COVID-19 vaccine. Study-level findings and limits: Spike regions recognized by vaccine-associated CD4 TCRs spanned the protein, led by 160-218 and 743-854. The reported proportion of spike-specific TCRs targeting unmutated variant regions was nearly half.

On this clone: Its antigen is as yet unknown.

Only in-frame clones appear in the TCRdb table, and some are missing; sequencing was by immunoSEQ multiplex PCR. The sample shows 150,000 to 190,000 clones, 80% to 90% of them seen only once. V was shortened by 2 bases and J by 5 bases, with 14 bases between the two germline ends. Germline V CDR1 and CDR2: SGHDT, YYEEEE. The CDR3 consists of 14 residues. Combined were second doses at about 4 or about 12 weeks. The sequence came from an adult who received the AZD1222 COVID-19 vaccine. The chain employs TRBV5-6 and TRBJ2-7; D could derive from TRBD1 or TRBD2 (5 bases each). The sequencing here drew on peripheral blood, taken 28 days after the second AZD1222 dose. The CDR3 DNA follows: TGTGCCAGCAGCTTCCGGGACCCGGACCACGAGCAGTACTTC. Residues: CASSFRDPDHEQYF.